This record looks at one T cell receptor (beta chain) sequence and its context. The data are from a study of blood T cell repertoires in COVID-19. For the study at large: Acute and convalescent COVID-19 specimens originated in the United States, Italy and Spain. PBMCs, B-cell-depleted T cells, or T cells were the source of the cDNA or gDNA that made up the material.

V dropped 4 bases and J dropped 4; count of bases not matched to a gene: 9. CDR3 size: 15 residues. Per germline, CDR1 SGHNT and CDR2 YYREEE (reference sequence). Per the authors' pipeline: Nucleated cell counts were estimated from reference gene primer amplification. Sequencing used immunoSEQ multiplex PCR; TCRdb keeps in-frame clones, though not all of them. V and J calls and clone size are given by that table; D and trimming were obtained from the DNA. The sample records about 130,000 clones, around four fifths being singletons. The chain employs TRBV5-4 and TRBJ2-5; the match to TRBD1 covers 8 bases. The receptor was isolated from a man aged 55 to 70 who had recovered from COVID-19. Sample: peripheral blood. CDR3 residues: CASSPHRGSGETQYF. The CDR3 DNA follows: TGTGCCAGCAGCCCCCACAGGGGGAGTGGAGAGACCCAGTACTTC.